This is a list of T cell receptor beta chains from one sample in a study of T cell repertoires in cytomegalovirus infection. TCRdb ran MiXCR on the reads and lists one entry per CDR3 protein. This table has approximately 750,000 distinct CDR3 sequences, 35% appearing once. Source material: PBMCs. Every receptor here comes from a human donor in good health (CMV status not recorded). Some clones in this sample may be carry-over from other donors' samples. CDR3s include the opening cysteine and the closing phenylalanine or tryptophan. A D gene is named only where the DNA matches it firmly. Rows give clone size only sometimes, using once, few, many, or a class for an expanded clone.

V gene,clone size,D gene,J gene,CDR3 protein,CDR3 DNA
TRBV6-5,.,TRBD1,TRBJ1-5,CASSYQGQPSQPQHF,TGTGCCAGCAGTTACCAGGGACAGCCTTCTCAGCCCCAGCATTTT
TRBV7-8,many,TRBD2,TRBJ2-3,CASSMTSGGEFGDTQYF,TGTGCCAGCAGCATGACTAGCGGGGGGGAATTCGGAGATACGCAGTATTTT
TRBV7-2,many,.,TRBJ1-1,CASSLGGSNLSEAFF,TGTGCCAGCAGCTTAGGAGGGTCTAATCTATCTGAAGCTTTCTTT
TRBV10-1,.,.,TRBJ1-4,CASSFVYYDAGKLFF,TGCGCCAGCAGTTTTGTATATTACGACGCGGGAAAACTGTTTTTT
TRBV4-1,.,TRBD1,TRBJ2-1,CASSQGTGGSGTSRNEQFF,TGCGCCAGCAGCCAGGGGACAGGGGGCTCCGGGACTAGCAGGAATGAGCAGTTCTTC
TRBV19,.,TRBD1,TRBJ2-5,CASSTTQQGERETQYF,TGTGCCAGTAGTACCACTCAACAGGGGGAGAGGGAGACCCAGTACTTC
TRBV28,.,.,TRBJ2-5,CASSLSHAGGTQYF,TGTGCCAGCAGTTTATCCCATGCAGGCGGGACCCAGTACTTC
TRBV19,.,.,TRBJ1-6,CASNPGGVHSPLHF,TGTGCCAGTAACCCGGGGGGGGTTCATTCACCCCTCCACTTT
TRBV9,few,.,TRBJ2-3,CASSVVGGGSADTQYF,TGTGCCAGCAGCGTGGTAGGGGGTGGTTCGGCAGATACGCAGTATTTT
TRBV27,few,TRBD1,TRBJ2-7,CASSLSGTGVSYEQYF,TGTGCCAGCAGTTTATCAGGGACAGGGGTCTCCTACGAGCAGTACTTC
TRBV4-1,few,.,TRBJ1-2,CASSEQGPYGYTF,TGCGCCAGCAGCGAACAGGGTCCGTATGGCTACACCTTC
TRBV7-6,many,.,TRBJ2-3,CASSLTGAYTDTQYF,TGTGCCAGCAGCTTGACGGGGGCCTACACAGATACGCAGTATTTT
TRBV7-2,.,.,TRBJ2-3,CASILGRVSTDTQYF,TGTGCCAGCATCTTAGGGCGGGTTAGCACAGATACGCAGTATTTT
TRBV6-1,.,.,TRBJ2-1,CASREGQPHYNEQFF,TGTGCCAGCAGAGAAGGTCAGCCCCATTACAATGAGCAGTTCTTC
TRBV7-6,.,TRBD2,TRBJ2-7,CASSSGLAAAYEQYF,TGTGCCAGCAGCTCGGGACTAGCGGCGGCCTACGAGCAGTACTTC
TRBV5-1,.,.,TRBJ2-2,CASSMGPFDTGELFF,TGCGCCAGCAGCATGGGGCCTTTTGACACCGGGGAGCTGTTTTTT
TRBV9,.,.,TRBJ2-5,CASSVAPGPQETQYF,TGTGCCAGCAGCGTAGCGCCTGGCCCCCAAGAGACCCAGTACTTC
TRBV24-1,many,.,TRBJ2-1,CATSGPGYDYNEQFF,TGTGCCACCAGTGGACCGGGATATGACTACAATGAGCAGTTCTTC
TRBV6-1,.,TRBD1,TRBJ2-2,CASGTGGPNTGELFF,TGTGCCAGCGGAACAGGGGGACCCAACACCGGGGAGCTGTTTTTT
TRBV7-8,few,.,TRBJ1-5,CASSAGITGPNSNQPQHF,TGTGCCAGCAGCGCCGGGATTACGGGCCCCAATAGCAATCAGCCCCAGCATTTT
TRBV7-2,few,.,TRBJ2-5,CASSSVDGTQYF,TGTGCCAGCAGCTCTGTGGACGGGACCCAGTACTTC
TRBV27,.,.,TRBJ2-1,CASSLSAGPPYNEQFF,TGTGCCAGCAGTTTATCGGCGGGCCCGCCCTACAATGAGCAGTTCTTC
TRBV7-2,.,TRBD1,TRBJ2-7,CASSLARTGLEQYF,TGTGCCAGCAGCTTAGCCCGGACAGGCCTCGAGCAGTACTTC
TRBV12-3/TRBV12-4,.,TRBD1,TRBJ2-5,CASSLGTDGETQYF,TGTGCCAGCAGCCTCGGGACAGATGGAGAGACCCAGTACTTC
TRBV5-6,.,TRBD2,TRBJ2-2,CASSLRRGGSTGELFF,TGTGCCAGCAGCTTGAGGCGGGGGGGGAGCACCGGGGAGCTGTTTTTT
TRBV7-9,few,TRBD1,TRBJ2-7,CASSFLDRAYEQYF,TGTGCCAGCAGCTTTCTGGACAGGGCCTACGAGCAGTACTTC
TRBV7-2,few,.,TRBJ2-5,CASSLAKGTQYF,TGTGCCAGCAGCTTAGCAAAGGGGACCCAGTACTTC
TRBV30,.,.,TRBJ1-2,CAWKGDRYGYTF,TGTGCCTGGAAAGGGGACCGCTATGGCTACACCTTC
TRBV7-8,many,.,TRBJ1-4,CASSLRVVGEKLFF,TGTGCCAGCAGCTTAAGGGTGGTTGGCGAAAAACTGTTTTTT
TRBV14,.,TRBD1,TRBJ2-7,CASSSTGVNEQYF,TGTGCCAGCAGTTCCACAGGGGTCAACGAGCAGTACTTC
TRBV6-6,.,.,TRBJ1-2,CASGQPPNYGYTF,TGTGCCAGCGGGCAACCACCTAACTATGGCTACACCTTC
TRBV11-2,.,.,TRBJ1-5,CASSLGLTDSNQPQHF,TGTGCCAGCAGCTTAGGACTGACGGATAGCAATCAGCCCCAGCATTTT
TRBV20-1,.,TRBD1,TRBJ1-2,CSARLPDRDYGYTF,TGCAGTGCTAGACTCCCGGACAGGGACTATGGCTACACCTTC
TRBV4-1,.,.,TRBJ1-2,CASSQGVLGRQIYGYTF,TGCGCCAGCAGCCAAGGGGTCCTGGGACGGCAGATCTATGGCTACACCTTC
TRBV4-3,.,.,TRBJ2-4,CASSQEGENIQYF,TGCGCCAGCAGCCAAGAGGGAGAAAACATTCAGTACTTC
TRBV7-2,.,.,TRBJ2-1,CASSWPESANSYNEQFF,TGTGCCAGCAGCTGGCCAGAAAGCGCCAACTCCTACAATGAGCAGTTCTTC
TRBV5-1,.,.,TRBJ2-7,CASSLAGMYEQYF,TGCGCCAGCAGCTTGGCAGGGATGTACGAGCAGTACTTC
TRBV27,.,.,TRBJ1-1,CASSSIDGTEAFF,TGTGCCAGCAGTTCAATCGACGGCACTGAAGCTTTCTTT
TRBV7-2,few,.,TRBJ1-5,CASSLDRAWAQHF,TGTGCCAGCAGCTTAGACCGTGCGTGGGCCCAGCATTTT
TRBV10-3,.,.,TRBJ2-1,CAITRASSYNEQFF,TGTGCCATCACCAGGGCTAGCAGCTACAATGAGCAGTTCTTC
TRBV6-5,.,TRBD1,TRBJ1-4,CASSYSENTGDGTEKLFF,TGTGCCAGCAGTTACTCGGAAAACACAGGGGATGGTACGGAAAAACTGTTTTTT
TRBV7-9,few,.,TRBJ2-1,CASQNNEQFF,TGTGCCAGCCAGAACAATGAGCAGTTCTTC
TRBV6-6,few,TRBD2,TRBJ2-7,CASSYSSGNYEQYF,TGTGCCAGCAGTTACTCGAGCGGGAACTACGAGCAGTACTTC
TRBV6-1,.,.,TRBJ2-2,CASRQPNTGELIF,TGTGCCAGCAGGCAACCGAACACCGGGGAGCTTATTTTT
TRBV7-2,many,.,TRBJ1-4,CASSLEQEKLFF,TGTGCCAGCAGCTTAGAGCAGGAAAAACTGTTTTTT
TRBV12-3/TRBV12-4,.,.,TRBJ2-7,CASSLHGGRRDEQYF,TGTGCCAGCAGTTTACATGGCGGAAGACGGGACGAGCAGTACTTC